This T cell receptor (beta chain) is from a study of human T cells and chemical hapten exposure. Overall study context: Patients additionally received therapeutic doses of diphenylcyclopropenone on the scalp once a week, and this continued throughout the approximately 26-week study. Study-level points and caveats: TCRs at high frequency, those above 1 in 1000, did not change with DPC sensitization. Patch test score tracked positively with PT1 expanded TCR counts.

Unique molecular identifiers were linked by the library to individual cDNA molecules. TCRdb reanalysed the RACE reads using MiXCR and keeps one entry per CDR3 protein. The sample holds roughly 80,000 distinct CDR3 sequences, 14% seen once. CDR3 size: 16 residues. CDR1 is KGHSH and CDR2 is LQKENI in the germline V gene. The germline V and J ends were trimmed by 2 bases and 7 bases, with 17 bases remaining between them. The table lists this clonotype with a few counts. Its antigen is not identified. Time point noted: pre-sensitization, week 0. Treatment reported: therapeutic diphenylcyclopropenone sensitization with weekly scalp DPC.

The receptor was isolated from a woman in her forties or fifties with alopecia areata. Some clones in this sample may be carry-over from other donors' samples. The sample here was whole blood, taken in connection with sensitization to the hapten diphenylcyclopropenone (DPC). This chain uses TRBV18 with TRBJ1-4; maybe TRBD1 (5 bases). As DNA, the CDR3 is TGTGCCAGCTCACCAGAAGGATCAGGGATATCTGAAAAACTGTTTTTT. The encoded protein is CASSPEGSGISEKLFF.